This is a list of T cell receptor beta chains from one sample in a study of blood T cell repertoires in COVID-19. Profiling relied on immunoSEQ multiplex PCR, and the TCRdb table lists in-frame clones only, not all of them. The data show about 200,000 clones, about 82% seen once. Sequencing was done on a sample of PBMCs or T cells enriched from blood (not recorded which). These receptors were taken from a man aged 35 to 55 with acute COVID-19. Both conserved end residues are part of each CDR3. The D gene is left open where the match is weak. Size is stated for part of the rows, as once, few or many counts, or as a class when the clone is expanded.

v_gene	d_gene	j_gene	abundance	CDR3nt	CDR3aa
TRBV13	.	TRBJ2-1	.	TGTGCCAGCAGACCCTTACTAGTCAAGGTGCAGTTCTTC	CASRPLLVKVQFF
TRBV3-1/TRBV3-2	TRBD2	TRBJ2-2	.	TGTGCCAGCGCTGGGAGGGCCCTCGACGGGGAGCTGTTTTTT	CASAGRALDGELFF
TRBV4-1	TRBD2	TRBJ2-1	.	TGCGCCAGCAGCCAATTCGGGACTAGCGGGAGTTTGGGTGAGCAGTTCTTC	CASSQFGTSGSLGEQFF
TRBV30	.	TRBJ1-5	.	TGTGCCTGGAGTGACAGGCCCAATCAGCCCCAGCATTTT	CAWSDRPNQPQHF
TRBV19	TRBD1	TRBJ1-6	.	TGTGCCAGTAGGATCCGGGACAGTCACCCTAATTCACCCCTCCACTTT	CASRIRDSHPNSPLHF
TRBV5-1	TRBD2	TRBJ2-3	.	TGCGCCAGCAGCTTGGCCCTTCGGGAGGGCACAGATACGCAGTATTTT	CASSLALREGTDTQYF
TRBV18	.	TRBJ1-4	.	TGTGCCAGCTCACTAACAGGGACGAGTGAAAAACTGTTTTTT	CASSLTGTSEKLFF
TRBV7-9	.	TRBJ1-4	.	TGTGCCAGCAGCTTGCAGACTAATGAAAAACTGTTTTTT	CASSLQTNEKLFF
TRBV11-2	.	TRBJ2-1	.	TGTGCCAGCAGCTTACTGAGGCTAGAGAACAATGAGCAGTTCTTC	CASSLLRLENNEQFF
TRBV28	.	TRBJ2-2	once	TGTGCCAGCAGTTTACCCTGGCGGAGCACCGGGGAGCTGTTTTTT	CASSLPWRSTGELFF
TRBV27	.	TRBJ1-5	.	TGTGCCAGCAGTATCGGAGTTAATCAGCCCCAGCATTTT	CASSIGVNQPQHF
TRBV7-9	.	TRBJ1-5	.	TGTGCCAGCAGTACACATGGTAGCAATCAGCCCCAGCATTTT	CASSTHGSNQPQHF
TRBV6-5	.	TRBJ2-5	.	TGTGCCAGCAGCCAACAGAAGGGAGACCAAGAGACCCAGTACTTC	CASSQQKGDQETQYF
TRBV2	TRBD1	TRBJ1-2	.	TGTGCCAGCCAGTACAGGGGCGCTAACTATGGCTACACCTTC	CASQYRGANYGYTF
TRBV30	.	TRBJ2-2	.	TGTGCCTGGAGTGTTTGGAGCGTAGGCGGGGAGCTGTTTTTT	CAWSVWSVGGELFF
TRBV27	.	TRBJ1-5	.	TGTGCCAGCAGTTCGGACGGAGGACCGGGGCAGCCCCAGCATTTT	CASSSDGGPGQPQHF
TRBV3-1/TRBV3-2	TRBD2	TRBJ2-1	.	TGTGCCAGCAGCCCTAGCGGCCCGGCAGTTGGTGAGCAGTTCTTC	CASSPSGPAVGEQFF
TRBV18	.	TRBJ1-2	.	TGTGCCAGCTCCAATTCGGACACTAACTATGGCTACACCTTC	CASSNSDTNYGYTF
TRBV7-2	.	TRBJ1-6	.	TGTGCCAGCAGCACCCCCGGGGGGGCGCATTGGAATTCACCCCTCCACTTT	CASSTPGGAHWNSPLHF
TRBV30	TRBD1	TRBJ2-5	.	TGTGCCTGGAGTTTCGACAGGGGGTACCAAGAGACCCAGTACTTC	CAWSFDRGYQETQYF
TRBV28	.	TRBJ2-7	.	TGTGCCAGCAGTCCCCGGACAGACTCCTACGAGCAGTACTTC	CASSPRTDSYEQYF
TRBV5-4	.	TRBJ2-1	.	TGTGCCAGCAGCCAACTCAATAGGGAGTATGAGCAGTTCTTC	CASSQLNREYEQFF
TRBV11-2	TRBD2	TRBJ2-2	.	TGTGCCAGCAGCCCCGTGCGGGAGTCGAGCACCGGGGAGCTGTTTTTT	CASSPVRESSTGELFF
TRBV6-5	TRBD1	TRBJ2-7	.	TGTGCCAGCAGTCAACCAGGGACAGGCGCGTTCAAGCAGTACTTC	CASSQPGTGAFKQYF
TRBV7-9	.	TRBJ1-6	once	TGTGCCAGCAGTTTCGACCAGGGGTGGTCACCCCTCCACTTT	CASSFDQGWSPLHF
TRBV16	TRBD2	TRBJ2-3	.	TGTGCCAGCACGGGACTAGCGTCAGATACGCAGTATTTT	CASTGLASDTQYF
TRBV15	TRBD2	TRBJ2-5	.	TGTGCCACCAGCAGAGACTCAGCGGGGGCAGAGACCCAGTACTTC	CATSRDSAGAETQYF
TRBV2	TRBD2	TRBJ2-3	once	TGTGCCAGCAGTGAATCTGGCGGGAGGGACCATTGGGGATATTTT	CASSESGGRDHWGYF
TRBV24-1	.	TRBJ1-5	.	TGTGCCACCAGTGGCGGGGCCTCTAATCAGCCCCAGCATTTT	CATSGGASNQPQHF
TRBV27	TRBD2	TRBJ2-7	.	TGTGCCGCGGGACTAGGGGTCCTCGAGCAGTACTTC	CAAGLGVLEQYF
TRBV30	TRBD2	TRBJ2-2	.	TGTGCCTGGAGACCTACGGGACTAGTCCCCGGGGAGCTGTTTTTT	CAWRPTGLVPGELFF
TRBV10-2	TRBD1	TRBJ2-2	.	TGCGCCAGCAGAGGGGGACAGGGGCTGGCCGGGGAGCTGTTTTTT	CASRGGQGLAGELFF
TRBV6-5	TRBD2	TRBJ2-1	.	TGTGCCAGCAGTCCTACCGGGACTATCTACAATGAGCAGTTCTTC	CASSPTGTIYNEQFF
TRBV5-4	.	TRBJ1-1	few	TGTGCCAGCAGCCTCGCGGGTATGACTGAAGCTTTCTTT	CASSLAGMTEAFF
TRBV28	TRBD1	TRBJ1-5	.	TGTGCCAGCAGCCGACAGGGGGGAAGCAATCAGCCCCAGCATTTT	CASSRQGGSNQPQHF
TRBV7-9	TRBD2	TRBJ2-5	.	TGTGCCAGCAGCACTTCTAGCGGGAGGAGTCAAGAGACCCAGTACTTC	CASSTSSGRSQETQYF
TRBV6-2/TRBV6-3	.	TRBJ1-5	many	TGTGCCAGCAGTCAGGGGATAGAAAGCAATCAGCCCCAGCATTTT	CASSQGIESNQPQHF
TRBV5-1	TRBD2	TRBJ2-7	.	TGCGCCAGCAGCTTGGGTAGCGGGAGGAACGAGCAGTACTTC	CASSLGSGRNEQYF
TRBV7-3	.	TRBJ1-2	.	TGTGCCAGCAGGGTTTCGTCAGACTCGGGTGGCTACACCTTC	CASRVSSDSGGYTF
TRBV30	TRBD1	TRBJ2-3	.	TGTGCCAGTTCAGGGGGTAGCGCAGATACGCAGTATTTT	CASSGGSADTQYF
TRBV7-2	TRBD1	TRBJ2-3	.	TGTGCCAGCAGGTCCACAGGGGGCCCTTGGACGGGTACAGATACGCAGTATTTT	CASRSTGGPWTGTDTQYF
TRBV5-1	.	TRBJ1-4	few	TGCGCCAGCAGCTTTAAATCCAGCAAAGGGGCCAATGCAACTAATGAAAAACTGTTTTTT	CASSFKSSKGANATNEKLFF
TRBV7-8	TRBD1	TRBJ1-2	.	TGTGCCAGCAGCCTAGGGACAGGGGTTGGCTATGGCTACACCTTC	CASSLGTGVGYGYTF
TRBV28	TRBD2	TRBJ2-7	.	TGTGCCAGCAGTTTAGTAACGGGCGGGAGAAAACACGAGCAGTACTTC	CASSLVTGGRKHEQYF
TRBV3-1/TRBV3-2	.	TRBJ2-4	few	TGTGCCAGCAGCCAAGATCAGCTCCGAGGGTACATTCAGTACTTC	CASSQDQLRGYIQYF
TRBV10-3	TRBD1	TRBJ2-7	.	TGTGCCATCAGCGACGGGACAGACCTTTCTTACGAGCAGTACTTC	CAISDGTDLSYEQYF
TRBV5-4	.	TRBJ2-2	once	TGTGCCAGCAGCTCGAGACTGAACACCGGGGAGCTGTTTTTT	CASSSRLNTGELFF
TRBV9	.	TRBJ2-6	.	TGTGCCAGCAAGTCAGGCAACGTCCTGACTTTC	CASKSGNVLTF
TRBV2	.	TRBJ1-1	.	TGTGCCAGCAGTGAAGGGGCAGGCCCGGCCCGGGCTTTCTTT	CASSEGAGPARAFF
TRBV28	TRBD1	TRBJ1-1	.	TGTGCCAGCAGTTTACGGACAGGGAACACTGAAGCTTTCTTT	CASSLRTGNTEAFF
TRBV2	.	TRBJ2-3	.	TGTGCCAGCACCAAGGACTACGGTACGCAGTATTTT	CASTKDYGTQYF
TRBV18	TRBD1	TRBJ1-1	.	TGTGCCAGCTCACTCCAGGGGGCGACTAGTGAAGCTTTCTTT	CASSLQGATSEAFF
TRBV4-1	.	TRBJ2-3	.	TGCGCCAGCAGCCAAGATGGAGGGTTCACAGATACGCAGTATTTT	CASSQDGGFTDTQYF
TRBV29-1	.	TRBJ2-5	.	TGCAGCGTTAGAGGGGGTAGATCGGCTTTGTTGAAGACCCAGTACTTC	CSVRGGRSALLKTQYF
TRBV7-2	.	TRBJ2-3	once	TGTGCCAGCAGCTTAGCGCGGGTCGGGGGAATCACAGATACGCAGTATTTT	CASSLARVGGITDTQYF
TRBV11-2	TRBD2	TRBJ2-1	once	TGTGCCAGCAGCTTAAACCCGAGGACCGCGCGGGAGAGGTACAATGAGCAGTTCTTC	CASSLNPRTARERYNEQFF
TRBV12-3/TRBV12-4	.	TRBJ1-1	.	TGTGCCAGCAGTTTGAGAGGGTTTGGAGCTTTCTTT	CASSLRGFGAFF